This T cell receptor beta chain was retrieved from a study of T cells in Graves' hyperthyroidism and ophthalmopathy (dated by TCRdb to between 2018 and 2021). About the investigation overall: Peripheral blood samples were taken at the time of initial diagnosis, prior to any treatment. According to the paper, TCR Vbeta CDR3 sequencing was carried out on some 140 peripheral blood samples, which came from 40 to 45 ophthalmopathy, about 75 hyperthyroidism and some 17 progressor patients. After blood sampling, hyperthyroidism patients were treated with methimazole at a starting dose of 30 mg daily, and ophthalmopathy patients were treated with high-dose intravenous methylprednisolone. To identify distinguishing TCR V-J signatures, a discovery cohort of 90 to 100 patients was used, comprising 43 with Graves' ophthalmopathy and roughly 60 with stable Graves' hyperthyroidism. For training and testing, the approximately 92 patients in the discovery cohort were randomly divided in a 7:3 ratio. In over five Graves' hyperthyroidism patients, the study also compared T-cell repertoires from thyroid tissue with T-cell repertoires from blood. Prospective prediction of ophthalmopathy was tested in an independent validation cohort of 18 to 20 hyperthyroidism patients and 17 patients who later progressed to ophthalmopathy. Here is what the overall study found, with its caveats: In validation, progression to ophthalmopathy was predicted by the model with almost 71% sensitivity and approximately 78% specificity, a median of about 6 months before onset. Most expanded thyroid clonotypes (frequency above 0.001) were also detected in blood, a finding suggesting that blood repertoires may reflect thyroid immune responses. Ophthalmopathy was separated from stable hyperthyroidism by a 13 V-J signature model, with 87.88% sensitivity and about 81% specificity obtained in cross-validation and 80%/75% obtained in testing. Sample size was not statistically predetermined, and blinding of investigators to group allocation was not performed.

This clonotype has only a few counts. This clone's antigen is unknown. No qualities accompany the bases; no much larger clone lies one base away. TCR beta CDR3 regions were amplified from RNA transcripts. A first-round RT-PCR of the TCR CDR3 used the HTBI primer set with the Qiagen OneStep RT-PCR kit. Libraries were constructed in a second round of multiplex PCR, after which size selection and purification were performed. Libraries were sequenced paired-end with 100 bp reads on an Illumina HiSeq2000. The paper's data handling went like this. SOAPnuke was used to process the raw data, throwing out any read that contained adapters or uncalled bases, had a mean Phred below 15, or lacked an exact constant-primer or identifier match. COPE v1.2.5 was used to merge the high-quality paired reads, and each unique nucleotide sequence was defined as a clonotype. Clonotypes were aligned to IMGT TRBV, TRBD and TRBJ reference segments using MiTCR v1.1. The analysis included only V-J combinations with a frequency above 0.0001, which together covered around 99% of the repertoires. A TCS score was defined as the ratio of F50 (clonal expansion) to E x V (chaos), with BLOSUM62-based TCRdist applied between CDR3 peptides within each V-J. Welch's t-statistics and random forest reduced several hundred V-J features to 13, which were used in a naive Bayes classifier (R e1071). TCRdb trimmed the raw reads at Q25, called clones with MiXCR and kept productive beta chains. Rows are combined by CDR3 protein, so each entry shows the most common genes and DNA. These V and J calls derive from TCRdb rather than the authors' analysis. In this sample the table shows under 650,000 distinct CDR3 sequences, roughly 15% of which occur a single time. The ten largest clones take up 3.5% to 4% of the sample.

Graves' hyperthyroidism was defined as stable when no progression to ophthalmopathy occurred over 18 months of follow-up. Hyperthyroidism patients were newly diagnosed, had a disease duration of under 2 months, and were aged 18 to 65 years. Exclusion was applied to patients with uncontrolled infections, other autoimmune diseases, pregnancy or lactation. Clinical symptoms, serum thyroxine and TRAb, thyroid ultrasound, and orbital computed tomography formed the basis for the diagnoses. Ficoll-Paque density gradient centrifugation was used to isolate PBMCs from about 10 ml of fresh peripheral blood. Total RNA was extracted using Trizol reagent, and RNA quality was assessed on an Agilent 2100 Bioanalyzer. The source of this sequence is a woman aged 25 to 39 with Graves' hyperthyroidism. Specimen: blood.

The nucleotide sequence is given as TGTGCCAGCAGCCCCTCAGGGGGGCAGGTAGAGACCCAGTACTTC. Its translation is CASSPSGGQVETQYF. Recombination linked TRBV11-3 to TRBJ2-5; the D region possibly corresponds to TRBD1 (7 bases align). From a lookup of the germline V gene, CDR1 and CDR2 are SGHNT and YENEEA. Trimming removed 5 bases from V and 4 bases from J, leaving 17 bases between the germline ends. The CDR3 goes from the cysteine to the phenylalanine over 15 residues. The kept DNA is CDR3 alone, 45 bases in frame from the first base.